This T cell receptor (beta chain) originates from a study of cytomegalovirus exposure and HLA in healthy donors. Findings and limits, study-wide: The study flagged 150 to 200 TCR beta chains as cytomegalovirus-associated.

The CDR3 consists of 13 residues. The germline V gene has CDR1 MNHEY and CDR2 SMNVEV (reference sequence). The germline V and J ends were trimmed by 3 bases and 1 base, with 6 bases remaining between them. In regard to this clone: Its antigen is as yet unknown.

A multiplex PCR was run with 60 Vbeta primers and 13 Jbeta primers. The assay was immunoSEQ multiplex PCR, and TCRdb's table has in-frame clones only and misses some. The table lists 100,000 to 130,000 clones, around 73% of them singletons. Sequences were obtained from PBMCs. V usage is TRBV27 and J usage is TRBJ1-1, with unresolved D. This receptor was obtained from a man aged 30-40 years in good health and CMV-seronegative. The CDR3, as DNA: TGTGCCAGCAGTTTTAACAGGAACACTGAAGCTTTCTTT. Protein product: CASSFNRNTEAFF.